This record covers a single T cell receptor (beta chain). Its antigen is not known. The sample originates from a study of identical twins. Points from the study as a whole: Cross-sectional statistics, not tracking of the same donors, supported the conclusions.

All donors comprised healthy Caucasians. CDR3 size: 16 residues. With V trimmed by 7 bases and J by 0 bases, 10 bases remained unmatched. Germline V gene lookup returns CDR1 SGHRS and CDR2 YFSETQ. Each CDR3 protein gets one entry after TCRdb re-called the 5' RACE reads with MiXCR. Of some 590,000 distinct CDR3 sequences listed, around 9.6% are singletons. Another study also made use of these data, one on yellow fever vaccine responses in identical twins.

The sample taken for sequencing was PBMCs. This chain uses TRBV5-1 with TRBJ2-7; 10 bases agree with TRBD2. This clonotype was sampled from a young woman in good health. As DNA, the CDR3 is TGCGCCAGCCGTCTAGGACTAGCGGAGAGCTCCTACGAGCAGTACTTC. Amino acids: CASRLGLAESSYEQYF. Using reference TRBV5-1 and TRBJ2-7 for the parts outside the CDR3, the full variable domain is KAGVTQTPRYLIKTRGQQVTLSCSPISGHRSVSWYQQTPGQGLQFLFEYFSETQRNKGNFPGRFSGRQFSNSRSEMNVSTLELGDSALYLCASRLGLAESSYEQYFGPGTRLTVT.